The present TCR beta chain was sequenced within a study of shared clonotypes between healthy human individuals. Study results and limitations: Non-shared clonotypes showed lower generation probabilities than clonotypes common to all four donors.

On this clone itself: The target antigen is unknown.

CDR3 length: 14 amino acids. V was shortened by 1 base and J by 7 bases, with 9 bases between the two germline ends. Germline-derived CDR1 and CDR2 are SGHRS and YFSETQ. Method: immunoSEQ multiplex PCR; TCRdb's copy keeps in-frame clones and lacks some. The repertoire holds 400,000 or so clones, with 96% as singletons. Each of the donors was a healthy adult who was HIV-negative and had not had a recent acute infection or vaccination. The sample was memory CD8+ T cells sorted from blood. Indicated subset: CD45RO+ cells pooled with CCR7-negative TemRA cells. This TCR was sampled from a man under 40 in good health. The gene calls are TRBV5-1 and TRBJ1-6; no clear D. Here the CDR3 DNA reads TGCGCCAGCAGCTTGACGGGGAGGAATTCACCCCTCCACTTT. Translation: CASSLTGRNSPLHF.